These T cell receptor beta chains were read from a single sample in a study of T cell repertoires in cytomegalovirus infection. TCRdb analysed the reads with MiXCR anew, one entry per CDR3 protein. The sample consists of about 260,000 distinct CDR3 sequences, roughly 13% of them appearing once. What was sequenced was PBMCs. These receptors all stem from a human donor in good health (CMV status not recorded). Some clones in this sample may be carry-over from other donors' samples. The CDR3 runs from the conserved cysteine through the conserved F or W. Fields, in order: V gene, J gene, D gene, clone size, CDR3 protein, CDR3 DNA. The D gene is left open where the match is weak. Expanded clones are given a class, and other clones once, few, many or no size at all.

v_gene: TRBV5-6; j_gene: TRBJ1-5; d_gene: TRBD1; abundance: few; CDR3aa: CASSFRGGYQPQHF; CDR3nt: TGTGCCAGCAGCTTCAGAGGGGGCTATCAGCCCCAGCATTTT
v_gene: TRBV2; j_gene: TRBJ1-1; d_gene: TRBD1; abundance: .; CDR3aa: CASSERTGNTEAFF; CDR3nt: TGTGCCAGCAGTGAACGGACAGGGAACACTGAAGCTTTCTTT
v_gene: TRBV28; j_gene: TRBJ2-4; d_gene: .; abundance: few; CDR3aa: CASSPPAARKHIQYF; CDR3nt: TGTGCCAGCAGTCCCCCGGCGGCCCGGAAACACATTCAGTACTTC
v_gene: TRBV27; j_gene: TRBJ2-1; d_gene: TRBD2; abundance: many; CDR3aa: CASSFRGSKNEQFF; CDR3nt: TGTGCCAGCAGTTTTCGCGGGAGTAAGAATGAGCAGTTCTTC
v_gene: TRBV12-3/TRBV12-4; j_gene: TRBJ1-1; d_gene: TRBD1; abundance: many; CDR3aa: CASSLTGGGAEAFF; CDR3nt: TGTGCCAGCAGTTTAACAGGGGGTGGTGCTGAAGCTTTCTTT
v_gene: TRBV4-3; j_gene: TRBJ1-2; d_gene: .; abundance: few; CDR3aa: CASSQDMGRGGYTF; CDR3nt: TGCGCCAGCAGCCAAGATATGGGTAGAGGTGGCTACACCTTC
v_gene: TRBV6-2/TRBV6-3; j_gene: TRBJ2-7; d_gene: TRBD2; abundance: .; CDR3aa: CASSSGLAGGVEQYF; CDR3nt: TGTGCCAGCAGTTCCGGGCTAGCGGGAGGAGTCGAGCAGTACTTC
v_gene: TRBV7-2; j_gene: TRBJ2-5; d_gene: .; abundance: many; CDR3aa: CASRSSAKETQYF; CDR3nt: TGTGCCAGCAGATCCAGCGCCAAAGAGACCCAGTACTTC
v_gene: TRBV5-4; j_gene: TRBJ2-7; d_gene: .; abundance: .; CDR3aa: CASSPEGWSYEQYF; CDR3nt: TGTGCCAGCAGCCCGGAGGGGTGGTCCTACGAGCAGTACTTC
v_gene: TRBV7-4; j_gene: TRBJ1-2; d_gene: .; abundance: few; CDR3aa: CASRTTPGHRNYGYTF; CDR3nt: TGTGCCAGCAGAACCACACCGGGACATAGAAACTATGGCTACACCTTC
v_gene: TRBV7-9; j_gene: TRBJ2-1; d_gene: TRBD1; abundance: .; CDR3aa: CASSWGQAIYNEQFF; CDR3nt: TGTGCCAGCAGCTGGGGACAGGCAATTTACAATGAGCAGTTCTTC
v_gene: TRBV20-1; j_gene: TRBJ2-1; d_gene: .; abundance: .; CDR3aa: CSSTLPDRYNEQFF; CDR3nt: TGCAGTTCCACCTTACCGGACAGATACAATGAGCAGTTCTTC
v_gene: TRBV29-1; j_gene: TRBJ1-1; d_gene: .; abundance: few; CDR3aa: CSVPAGQLNTEAFF; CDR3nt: TGCAGCGTTCCGGCGGGACAACTAAACACTGAAGCTTTCTTT
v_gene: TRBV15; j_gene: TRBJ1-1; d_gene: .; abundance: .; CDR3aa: CATSIHGSAFF; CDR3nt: TGTGCCACCAGCATACACGGCTCGGCTTTCTTT
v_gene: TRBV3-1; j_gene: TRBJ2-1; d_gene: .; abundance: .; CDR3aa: CASSQERGEQFF; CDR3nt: TGTGCCAGCAGCCAAGAAAGGGGTGAGCAGTTCTTC
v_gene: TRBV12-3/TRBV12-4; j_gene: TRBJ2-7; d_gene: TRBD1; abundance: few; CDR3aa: CASSRDSLSYEQYF; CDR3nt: TGTGCCAGCAGCCGGGACAGCCTCTCCTACGAGCAGTACTTC
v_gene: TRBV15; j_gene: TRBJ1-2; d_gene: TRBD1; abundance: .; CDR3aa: CATSRGPPGGGYTF; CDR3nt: TGTGCCACCAGCAGAGGCCCCCCAGGGGGGGGCTACACCTTC
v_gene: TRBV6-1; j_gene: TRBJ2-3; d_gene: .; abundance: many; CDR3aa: CASSLTLTKDTQYF; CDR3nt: TGTGCCAGCAGCCTGACCCTGACGAAAGATACGCAGTATTTT
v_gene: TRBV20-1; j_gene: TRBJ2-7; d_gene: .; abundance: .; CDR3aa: CSASPVPYEQYF; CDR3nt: TGCAGTGCTAGCCCGGTTCCCTACGAGCAGTACTTC
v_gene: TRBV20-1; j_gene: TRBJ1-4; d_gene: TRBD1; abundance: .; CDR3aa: CSARDGGGQGFEKLFF; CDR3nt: TGCAGTGCTAGAGATGGCGGAGGACAGGGTTTCGAAAAACTGTTTTTT
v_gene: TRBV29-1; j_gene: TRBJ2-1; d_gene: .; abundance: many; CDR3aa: CSGRGGEQFF; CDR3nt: TGCAGCGGCAGGGGTGGTGAGCAGTTCTTC
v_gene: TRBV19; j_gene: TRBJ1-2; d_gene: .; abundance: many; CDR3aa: CASSQLPRGAVSGYTF; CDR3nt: TGTGCCAGTAGCCAACTCCCTCGAGGGGCGGTCTCTGGCTACACCTTC
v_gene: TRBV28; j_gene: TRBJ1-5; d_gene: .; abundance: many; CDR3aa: CASNRWGDQPQHF; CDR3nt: TGTGCCAGTAACCGATGGGGGGATCAGCCCCAGCATTTT
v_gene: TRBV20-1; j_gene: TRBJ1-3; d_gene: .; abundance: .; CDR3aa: CSAGQGNTIYF; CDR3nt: TGCAGTGCTGGCCAAGGAAACACCATATATTTT
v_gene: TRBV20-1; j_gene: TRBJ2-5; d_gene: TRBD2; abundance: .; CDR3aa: CSAQSGGKETQYF; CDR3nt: TGCAGTGCTCAGAGCGGGGGGAAGGAGACCCAGTACTTC
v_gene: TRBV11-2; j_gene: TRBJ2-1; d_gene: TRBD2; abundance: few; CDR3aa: CASSFTLLAGVDNEQFF; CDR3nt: TGTGCCAGCAGCTTCACTCTCTTAGCGGGAGTCGACAATGAGCAGTTCTTC
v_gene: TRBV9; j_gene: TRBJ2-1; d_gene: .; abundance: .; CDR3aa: CASSVGLALNEQFF; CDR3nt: TGTGCCAGCAGCGTAGGATTAGCCCTCAATGAGCAGTTCTTC
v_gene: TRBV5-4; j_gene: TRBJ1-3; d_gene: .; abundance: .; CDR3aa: CASSLFGTSGNTIYF; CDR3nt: TGTGCCAGCAGCTTGTTTGGAACCTCTGGAAACACCATATATTTT
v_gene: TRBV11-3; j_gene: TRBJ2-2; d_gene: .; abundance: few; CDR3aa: CASSLSLPGGGGELFF; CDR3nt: TGTGCCAGCAGCTTGTCTCTGCCTGGGGGAGGCGGGGAGCTGTTTTTT
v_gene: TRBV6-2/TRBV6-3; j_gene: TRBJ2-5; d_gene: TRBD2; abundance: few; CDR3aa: CASSYGGGYQETQYF; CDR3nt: TGTGCCAGCAGTTACGGGGGAGGGTACCAAGAGACCCAGTACTTC
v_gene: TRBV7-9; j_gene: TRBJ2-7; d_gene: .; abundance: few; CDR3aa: CASSWSEAAYEQYF; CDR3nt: TGTGCCAGCAGCTGGTCCGAAGCGGCCTACGAGCAGTACTTC
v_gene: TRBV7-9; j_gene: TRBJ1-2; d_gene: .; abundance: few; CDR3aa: CASSLVIPGKNYGYTF; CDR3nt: TGTGCCAGCAGCTTGGTGATCCCGGGAAAAAACTATGGCTACACCTTC
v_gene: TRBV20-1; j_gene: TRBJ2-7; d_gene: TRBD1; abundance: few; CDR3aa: CSAIPDRGTSYEQYF; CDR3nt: TGCAGTGCCATCCCGGACAGGGGGACCTCCTACGAGCAGTACTTC
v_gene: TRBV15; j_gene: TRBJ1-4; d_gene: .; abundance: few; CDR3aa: CATLATNEKLFF; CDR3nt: TGTGCCACCTTAGCGACTAATGAAAAACTGTTTTTT
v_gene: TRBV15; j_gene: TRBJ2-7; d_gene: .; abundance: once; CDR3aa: CATSPMGGGGEQYF; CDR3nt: TGTGCCACCAGCCCTATGGGAGGGGGCGGCGAGCAGTACTTC
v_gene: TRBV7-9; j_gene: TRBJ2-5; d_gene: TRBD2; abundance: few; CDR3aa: CASSQRTSGLQETQYF; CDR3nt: TGTGCCAGCAGCCAAAGGACTAGCGGCCTCCAAGAGACCCAGTACTTC
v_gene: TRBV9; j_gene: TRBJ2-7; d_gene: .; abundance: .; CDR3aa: CASSEGDSAYEQYF; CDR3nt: TGTGCCAGCAGCGAGGGGGACTCCGCTTACGAGCAGTACTTC
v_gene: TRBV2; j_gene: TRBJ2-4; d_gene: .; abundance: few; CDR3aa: CASSEGEAVAKNIQYF; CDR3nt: TGTGCCAGCAGTGAAGGGGAGGCAGTAGCCAAAAACATTCAGTACTTC
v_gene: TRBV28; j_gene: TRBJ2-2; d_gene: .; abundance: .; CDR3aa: CASIPRSTGELFF; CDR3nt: TGTGCCAGCATCCCCAGGAGCACCGGGGAGCTGTTTTTT
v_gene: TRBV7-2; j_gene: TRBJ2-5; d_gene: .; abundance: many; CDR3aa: CASSLQGTVLQETQYF; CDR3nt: TGTGCCAGCAGCTTACAGGGGACGGTTCTGCAAGAGACCCAGTACTTC
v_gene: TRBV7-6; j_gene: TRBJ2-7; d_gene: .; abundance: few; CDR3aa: CASSLGDTVSYEQYF; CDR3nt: TGTGCCAGCAGCTTAGGGGACACCGTGTCCTACGAGCAGTACTTC
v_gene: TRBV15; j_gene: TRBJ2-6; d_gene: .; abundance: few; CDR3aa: CATSREARTAGPGANVLTF; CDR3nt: TGTGCCACCAGCAGAGAAGCTAGGACCGCGGGGCCTGGGGCCAACGTCCTGACTTTC
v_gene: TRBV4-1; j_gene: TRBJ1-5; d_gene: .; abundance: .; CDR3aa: CASSQDRGSQPQHF; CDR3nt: TGCGCCAGCAGCCAAGATCGGGGAAGTCAGCCCCAGCATTTT
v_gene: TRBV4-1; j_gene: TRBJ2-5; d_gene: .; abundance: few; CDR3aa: CASSQDAWTEHQETQYF; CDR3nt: TGCGCCAGCAGCCAAGATGCCTGGACGGAACACCAAGAGACCCAGTACTTC
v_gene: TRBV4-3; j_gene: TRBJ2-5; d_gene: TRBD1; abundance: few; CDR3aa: CASSQTGQQETQYF; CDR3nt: TGCGCCAGCAGCCAAACGGGACAGCAAGAGACCCAGTACTTC
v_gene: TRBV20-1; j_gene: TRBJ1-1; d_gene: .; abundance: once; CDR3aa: CSLTEKGRNTEAFF; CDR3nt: TGCAGCCTGACAGAAAAGGGTCGGAACACTGAAGCTTTCTTT
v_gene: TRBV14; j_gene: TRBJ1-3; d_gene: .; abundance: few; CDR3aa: CASSQSSGHTIYF; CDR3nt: TGTGCCAGCAGCCAAAGTAGTGGCCACACCATATATTTT
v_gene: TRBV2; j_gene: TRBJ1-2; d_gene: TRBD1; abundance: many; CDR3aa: CASSSGTGGNYGYTF; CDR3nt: TGTGCCAGCAGTTCCGGGACAGGGGGCAACTATGGCTACACCTTC
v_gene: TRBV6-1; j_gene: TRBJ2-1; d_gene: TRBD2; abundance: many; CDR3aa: CASSLYPLAAIYNEQFF; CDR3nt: TGTGCCAGCAGCTTATATCCACTAGCGGCGATTTACAATGAGCAGTTCTTC
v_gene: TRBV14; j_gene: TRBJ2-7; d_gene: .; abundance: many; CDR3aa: CASSQVLVWSGEQYF; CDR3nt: TGTGCCAGCAGCCAAGTATTAGTCTGGAGCGGGGAGCAGTACTTC
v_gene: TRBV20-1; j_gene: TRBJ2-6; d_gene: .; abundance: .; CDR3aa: CSAPISGANVLTF; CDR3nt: TGCAGTGCTCCGATCTCTGGGGCCAACGTCCTGACTTTC
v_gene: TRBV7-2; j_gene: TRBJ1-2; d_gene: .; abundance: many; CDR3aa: CASSLAGLRGYTF; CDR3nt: TGTGCCAGCAGCTTAGCTGGGTTACGTGGCTACACCTTC
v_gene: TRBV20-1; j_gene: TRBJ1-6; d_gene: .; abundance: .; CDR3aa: CSARGQANSPLHF; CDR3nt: TGCAGTGCTAGAGGACAGGCCAATTCACCCCTCCACTTT
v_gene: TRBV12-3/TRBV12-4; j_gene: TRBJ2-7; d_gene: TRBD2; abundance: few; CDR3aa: CASSLLAGGLYEQYF; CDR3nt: TGTGCCAGCAGTTTATTAGCGGGGGGGCTTTACGAGCAGTACTTC